This T cell receptor (beta chain) comes out of a study of blood T cells in healthy people across ages. Study findings and constraints: Without sorted subsets, naive and antigen-experienced compartments could not be conclusively compared.

Together with a sample-barcoded 5' primer, a J-beta primer mix was included in a second PCR lasting about 7 to 12 cycles. One entry per CDR3 protein, called by TCRdb with MiXCR from the 5' RACE reads. The sample has around 1.7 million distinct CDR3 sequences, 28% seen once; the top ten hold 7.7%. As for this clonotype: Its antigen is currently unknown.

The material sequenced was blood. The sequence was collected from a woman younger than 45 in good health.

The CDR3 loop is CATAATGSYEQYF. The CDR3 DNA sequence: TGTGCCACCGCAGCTACTGGTTCCTACGAGCAGTACTTC. The V call is TRBV10-3, the J call TRBJ2-7; D unresolved. V lost 10 bases and J 1 base, leaving 14 bases between the germline ends. CDR3 length: 13 amino acids. CDR1 and CDR2 (germline): ENHRY, SYGVKD.